This T cell receptor beta chain was sequenced during a study of blood T cell repertoires in COVID-19. The table lists this clone with a few counts. This table comes from immunoSEQ multiplex PCR, and its TCRdb copy is limited to in-frame clones, with some not included. The data contain around 42,000 clones, about four fifths of them singletons. The V and J ends lost 4 bases and 5 bases respectively, with 5 bases between them. Germline CDR1 and CDR2: SQVTM and ANQGSEA. The CDR3 runs 10 residues. This receptor was obtained from an elderly woman with acute or convalescent COVID-19. Input material: peripheral blood. The genes are TRBV29-1 and TRBJ1-1; unclear D gene. The CDR3 region is CSVGGTEAFF. The CDR3 DNA reads TGCAGCGTTGGCGGAACTGAAGCTTTCTTT.